This record covers a single T cell receptor beta chain. The data were taken from a study of blood T cell repertoires in COVID-19. Sequenced by immunoSEQ multiplex PCR; TCRdb stores in-frame clones only, minus some. The data contain about 150,000 clones, about 82% of them singletons. Germline V gene data show CDR1 as MNHEY and CDR2 as SMNVEV (reference sequence). CDR3 length equals 18 residues. Unmatched junction bases numbered 19, after V lost 5 bases and J lost 5 bases. Sequenced sample: PBMCs or T cells enriched from blood (not recorded which). The V gene is TRBV27, the J gene TRBJ2-7, with 9 bases lining up with TRBD1. This receptor was taken from a woman in her thirties or forties who had recovered from COVID-19. The chain's CDR3 is CASSLIYMGGTGYDEQYF. CDR3 sequence (DNA): TGTGCCAGCAGTCTTATATATATGGGGGGGACAGGGTACGACGAGCAGTACTTC.